Below, 30 T cell receptor beta chains from the same sample are listed, as sequenced in a study of T cell responses to AZD1222 COVID-19 vaccine. Only in-frame clones appear in the TCRdb table, and some are missing; sequencing was by immunoSEQ multiplex PCR. The table records about 94,000 clones, 85% of them present only once. This specimen was peripheral blood, taken 28 days after the second AZD1222 dose. The receptors were sampled from an adult who received the AZD1222 COVID-19 vaccine.

The DNA of the CDR3 is TGCGCCAGCAGCCGACAGGGGGCCGGTGGGGAAGGCAAAAACATTCAGTACTTC. Its protein is CASSRQGAGGEGKNIQYF. The chain recombines TRBV5-1 with TRBJ2-4; TRBD1 matches at 10 bases. Looked up from germline, CDR1 is SGHRS and CDR2 is YFSETQ. The CDR3 runs 18 residues. The trim removed 4 bases at V and 3 bases at J, leaving 13 bases unmatched.

The chain has TRBV19 and TRBJ1-3; D call uncertain. Germline V lookup: CDR1 LNHDA, CDR2 SQIVND (reference sequence). V dropped 3 bases and J dropped 4 bases, with 7 bases sitting between them. The CDR3 sequence is 13 residues long. The CDR3 sequence is CASSIGWGNTIYF. CDR3 bases: TGTGCCAGTAGTATTGGATGGGGAAACACCATATATTTT.

This chain joins TRBV19 and TRBJ2-7; 10 bases map to TRBD2. Trimming took 7 bases from V and 5 from J; bases not matched to a gene: 8. CDR1 and CDR2 from the germline V gene are LNHDA and SQIVND (reference sequence). The CDR3 is 14 residues long. CDR3 protein: CASKSSGSWNEQYF. CDR3 nucleotides: TGTGCCAGTAAATCTAGCGGGAGTTGGAACGAGCAGTACTTC.

This clone was seen once. The genes are TRBV12-3 or TRBV12-4 and TRBJ1-2; 8 bases agree with TRBD1. J gave up 8 bases and V 3 bases, and 5 bases lay outside the gene matches. The CDR3 length is 13 residues. CDR3 region: CASSFQGAPGYTF. In DNA form, the CDR3 reads TGTGCCAGCAGTTTTCAGGGGGCGCCAGGCTACACCTTC.

This clone has a handful of counts. At one of its ends the junction is not consistent with the germline gene, which may arise from a read error. V gene TRBV5-1 combines with J gene TRBJ2-1, with a tentative D call TRBD2 (6 bases). Looked up from germline, CDR1 is SGHRS and CDR2 is YFSETQ. This CDR3 has 11 residues. CDR3 coding DNA: TGCGCCAGCAGCTTTTTAGCTAGCGTGGTCTTC. This sequence encodes CASSFLASVVF.

This chain joins TRBV7-2 and TRBJ2-2; D call uncertain. Germline V CDR1 and CDR2: SGHTA, FQGNSA. Between the trimmed V and J ends, which lost 5 bases and 1 base, there was a span of 11 bases. The CDR3 is 15 amino acids. The CDR3 DNA sequence: TGTGCCAGCAGCCCGGCGGCGCTGAACACCGGGGAGCTGTTTTTT. Translated, it gives CASSPAALNTGELFF.

The genes are TRBV18 and TRBJ1-2; TRBD1 matches 10 bases. V dropped 6 bases and J dropped 4; count of bases not matched to a gene: 8. Germline V lookup: CDR1 KGHSH, CDR2 LQKENI. CDR3 length equals 15 residues. The CDR3 nucleotides are TGTGCCAGCTCCTCAGGGACAGGGGACACCTATGGCTACACCTTC. Translated, it gives CASSSGTGDTYGYTF.

The genes are TRBV10-1 and TRBJ1-6; the D gene is possibly TRBD1 (6 bases). Trimming took 5 bases from V and 6 from J, leaving 8 bases between them. The germline V gene has CDR1 WNHNN and CDR2 SYGVQD (reference sequence). This CDR3 contains 13 residues. The DNA of the CDR3 is TGCGCCAGCAGTCGACAGGCTAATTCACCCCTCCACTTT. Its protein product is CASSRQANSPLHF.

This sequence joins TRBV5-1 and TRBJ2-5; TRBD2 agrees at 8 bases. The germline CDR1 and CDR2 sequences are SGHRS and YFSETQ. The CDR3 contains 15 residues. Trimming cost V 0 bases and J 7 bases; bases outside gene matches: 8. DNA for the CDR3: TGCGCCAGCAGCTTGGCCGGGAGGGGTACGGGGACCCAGTACTTC. This codes for CASSLAGRGTGTQYF.

This clone was recorded a few times. The V gene is TRBV7-8, the J gene TRBJ2-2; 8 bases are a match to TRBD1. J was trimmed by 6 bases and V by 5 bases; bases with no gene match: 5. The germline gives CDR1 SGHVS, CDR2 FQNEAQ. There are 14 residues in the CDR3. The DNA for the CDR3 is TGTGCCAGCAGCCAGACAGGGGCACCCGGGGAGCTGTTTTTT. This sequence encodes CASSQTGAPGELFF. The variable domain in full, completed from reference TRBV7-8 and TRBJ2-2, reads GAGVSQSPRYKVAKRGQDVALRCDPISGHVSLFWYQQALGQGPEFLTYFQNEAQLDKSGLPSDRFFAERPEGSVSTLKIQRTQQEDSAVYLCASSQTGAPGELFFGEGSRLTVL.

The V and J genes are TRBV7-2 and TRBJ2-1, with unresolved D. The germline CDR1 and CDR2 sequences are SGHTA and FQGNSA. The CDR3 extends over 15 amino acids. Deletions cut 1 base from V and 8 bases from J, with 15 bases between. CDR3 residues: CASSLGRFGIDEQFF. In nucleotides, the CDR3 is TGTGCCAGCAGCTTAGGGAGATTTGGTATCGATGAGCAGTTCTTC.

This clone was seen many times. This chain joins TRBV4-3 and TRBJ2-7; no clear D gene. The CDR3 runs 14 residues. Germline CDR1 is LGHNA and CDR2 is YSLEER. V lost 0 bases and J lost 7, with 13 bases in between. The CDR3 reads CASSQEAWLAEQYF. Written as DNA, the CDR3 is TGCGCCAGCAGCCAAGAAGCCTGGTTGGCGGAGCAGTACTTC.

The rearrangement uses TRBV6-4 and TRBJ2-7, with 9 bases lining up with TRBD2. Per germline, CDR1 MRHNA and CDR2 SNTAGT. Trimming at V came to 2 bases and at J to 2 bases, leaving 22 bases not matched to a gene. This CDR3 contains 21 residues. The DNA for the CDR3 is TGTGCCAGCAGTGACCCAGACCAGCAGGCGGTAGCGGGAGAGGGGGCCTACGAGCAGTACTTC. It specifies CASSDPDQQAVAGEGAYEQYF.

This clone was recorded only once. V usage is TRBV29-1 and J usage is TRBJ2-7; no clear D. Germline V lookup: CDR1 SQVTM, CDR2 ANQGSEA. This CDR3 is built from 10 residues. Trimming left V 6 bases short and J 6 bases short, with 9 bases between. CDR3 nucleotides: TGCAGCGTGGCAGGATCCGAGCAGTACTTC. Translating it yields CSVAGSEQYF.

The chain uses TRBV24-1 and TRBJ2-5; D is uncertain. V was shortened by 3 bases and J by 1 base, with 8 bases between the two germline ends. Germline V lookup: CDR1 KGHDR, CDR2 SFDVKD. This CDR3 is 14 amino acids long. CDR3 in amino acids: CATSDLGSQETQYF. CDR3 DNA sequence: TGTGCCACCAGTGATCTGGGGTCCCAAGAGACCCAGTACTTC.

The chain couples TRBV4-2 to TRBJ2-2; D is ambiguous. Germline V gives CDR1 LGHNA, CDR2 YNFKEQ. Trimming left V 0 bases short and J 6 bases short, with 5 bases between. This CDR3 has 13 amino acids. The CDR3 region is CASSQDMAGELFF. In DNA, the CDR3 is TGTGCCAGCAGCCAAGATATGGCCGGGGAGCTGTTTTTT.

The V call is TRBV13, the J call TRBJ2-7; 7 bases match TRBD2. Germline lookup yields CDR1 PRHDT and CDR2 FYEKMQ (reference sequence). CDR3 length equals 14 residues. V dropped 0 bases and J dropped 7; count of bases not matched to a gene: 6. CDR3: CASSLGGGPGEQYF. The DNA of the CDR3 is TGTGCCAGCAGCTTAGGGGGAGGGCCGGGTGAGCAGTACTTC.

The count of this clone is one. The rearrangement uses TRBV2 and TRBJ1-5; TRBD1 is a possible D gene (6 bases). Germline CDR1 reads SNHLY; CDR2 reads FYNNEI. The V end lost 3 bases, the J end lost 5 bases, and 11 bases lay between the germline ends. This CDR3 spans 14 amino acids. The CDR3 nucleotides are TGTGCCAGCAGTGACGTCAGGGGATATCAGCCCCAGCATTTT. Its protein product is CASSDVRGYQPQHF.

Of note for this clone: Other DNA sequences in the same sample also yield this CDR3. This sequence joins TRBV7-9 and TRBJ1-6; possibly TRBD1 for D (5 bases). V lost 4 bases, J lost 7 bases, and 11 bases lay in between. In germline, CDR1 is SEHNR, CDR2 FQNEAQ (reference sequence). The CDR3 is 14 residues long. CDR3 amino acids: CASSSGTPNSPLHF. The CDR3 DNA is TGTGCCAGCAGCTCCGGGACGCCGAATTCACCCCTCCACTTT.

The rearrangement uses TRBV7-7 and TRBJ2-3; D may correspond to TRBD1 or TRBD2 (6 bases each). Germline V gene lookup returns CDR1 SSHAT and CDR2 FNYEAQ (reference sequence). CDR3 length: 15 amino acids. The germline V and J ends were trimmed by 8 bases and 2 bases, with 17 bases remaining between them. Here the CDR3 reads CASEGGDTYTDTQYF. CDR3 sequence (DNA): TGTGCCAGCGAAGGCGGGGACACCTACACAGATACGCAGTATTTT.

The rearrangement joins TRBV12-5 to TRBJ2-5, with unresolved D. The CDR3 extends over 14 amino acids. Germline V CDR1 and CDR2: LGHNT, FRNRAP. V was trimmed by 6 bases and J by 4 bases, leaving 15 bases between them. The CDR3 reads CASGPPSSVETQYF. In DNA form, the CDR3 reads TGTGCTAGTGGCCCCCCCTCTAGTGTAGAGACCCAGTACTTC. Looking up the rest from reference TRBV12-5 and TRBJ2-5 gives the full variable domain: DARVTQTPRHKVTEMGQEVTMRCQPILGHNTVFWYRQTMMQGLELLAYFRNRAPLDDSGMPKDRFSAEMPDATLATLKIQPSEPRDSAVYFCASGPPSSVETQYFGPGTRLLVL.

This clone has a handful of counts. The J gene is TRBJ2-7, the V gene TRBV11-2; D is undetermined. Germline V gene lookup returns CDR1 SGHAT and CDR2 FQNNGV. The V and J ends lost 2 bases and 2 bases respectively, with 7 bases between them. This CDR3 comprises 13 residues. This CDR3 is CASSLSPTYEQYF. The CDR3 DNA follows: TGTGCCAGCAGCTTAAGTCCTACCTACGAGCAGTACTTC.

The chain recombines TRBV18 with TRBJ2-7; D remains ambiguous. The CDR3 is made up of 12 amino acids. Looked up from germline, CDR1 is KGHSH and CDR2 is LQKENI. Trimming removed 5 bases from V and 3 bases from J, with 8 bases in between. CDR3 amino acids: CASSTQDYEQYF. The CDR3 DNA reads as TGTGCCAGCTCAACTCAGGACTACGAGCAGTACTTC.

This chain connects TRBV12-3 or TRBV12-4 to TRBJ2-4; 8 nucleotides agree with TRBD2. J was trimmed by 6 bases and V by 6 bases; bases with no gene match: 4. CDR3 length equals 13 residues. The CDR3 region is CASSQLAVNIQYF. The CDR3 DNA follows: TGTGCCAGCAGCCAACTAGCGGTAAACATTCAGTACTTC.

This chain links TRBV11-2 with TRBJ2-2, with 14 bases fitting TRBD2. Germline-derived CDR1 and CDR2 are SGHAT and FQNNGV. The CDR3 spans 17 residues. Trimming cost V 5 bases and J 8 bases; bases outside gene matches: 10. The CDR3 spells CASSLRGTSGSMGELFF. CDR3 bases: TGTGCCAGCAGCCTTAGGGGGACTAGCGGGAGTATGGGGGAGCTGTTTTTT.

V and J are TRBV5-4 and TRBJ2-1; unclear D gene. CDR1 and CDR2 (germline): SGHNT, YYREEE (reference sequence). The ends were cut back, 1 base at V and 8 bases at J, with 13 bases in the middle. This CDR3 has 14 residues. The CDR3 spells CASSLPGPWDEQFF. CDR3 sequence (DNA): TGTGCCAGCAGCTTGCCCGGGCCTTGGGATGAGCAGTTCTTC.

The chain joins TRBV7-9 to TRBJ1-2; 12 nucleotides line up with TRBD1. The length of the CDR3 is 18 residues. Trimming took 6 bases from V and 0 from J; bases not matched to a gene: 11. CDR1 is SEHNR, CDR2 FQNEAQ, per germline (reference sequence). In DNA, the CDR3 is TGTGCCAGCAGATTATCGGGAGGGACAGGGGGCTCTAACTATGGCTACACCTTC. Translated, it gives CASRLSGGTGGSNYGYTF.

This chain connects TRBV24-1 to TRBJ2-1, with D unresolved. Trimming removed 4 bases at V and 4 bases at J, with 7 bases between. CDR3 length: 13 residues. From germline, CDR1 is KGHDR and CDR2 SFDVKD. The CDR3 here is CATSDFIYNEQFF. CDR3 bases: TGTGCCACCAGTGACTTCATATACAATGAGCAGTTCTTC.

The chain has TRBV7-9 and TRBJ2-3, with D possibly TRBD2 on 6 matching bases. The V end lost 8 bases, the J end lost 7 bases, and 22 bases lay between the germline ends. CDR3 length: 15 residues. CDR1 SEHNR and CDR2 FQNEAQ come from the germline V gene (reference sequence). The CDR3 coding sequence is TGTGCCAGCGGGAGGAGTAGCGGTACCTCGAATACGCAGTATTTT. Translating it yields CASGRSSGTSNTQYF.

The gene calls are TRBV6-2 or TRBV6-3 and TRBJ2-3; TRBD2 agrees at 7 bases. V lost 0 bases to trimming and J lost 6 bases; unmatched junction nucleotides: 6. Per germline, CDR1 MNHEY and CDR2 SVGEGT. The CDR3 runs to 15 residues. The CDR3 reads CASSYSIQGGDTQYF. The CDR3, as DNA: TGTGCCAGCAGTTACTCGATCCAGGGAGGGGATACGCAGTATTTT.